These 17 T cell receptor beta chains were all obtained from the same sample, sequenced in a study of neurological immune-mediated disorders. One entry per CDR3 protein results from TCRdb running MiXCR on the 5' RACE reads. In the table there are 25,000 to 35,000 distinct CDR3 sequences, about 1.6% of which are singletons. Sequencing was done on a sample of PBMCs. Receptor source: a woman aged 30 to 39 with multiple sclerosis.

This clonotype occurred many times. The DNA for the CDR3 is TGTGCCATCAGTGAGTCGACGGAACAAGAGACCCAGTACTTC. Translation: CAISESTEQETQYF. The V call is TRBV10-3, the J call TRBJ2-5; D is undetermined. CDR1 ENHRY and CDR2 SYGVKD come from the germline V gene. CDR3 length: 14 amino acids. The V end was cut by 0 bases, the J end by 2 bases, with 7 bases between.

This clonotype was seen many times. The chain combines TRBV7-9 with TRBJ1-6, with D perhaps TRBD1 (6 bases). Germline CDR1 SEHNR, CDR2 FQNEAQ (reference sequence). Trimming removed 6 bases from V and 6 bases from J, with 15 bases in between. The CDR3 runs to 15 residues. DNA for the CDR3: TGTGCCAGCAGGTTAAGGGGGGACATTAATTCACCCCTCCACTTT. This encodes CASRLRGDINSPLHF.

This clonotype was counted at least ten times. The genes are TRBV20-1 and TRBJ2-1, with unresolved D. The CDR3 is 12 residues long. Trimming shortened V by 6 bases and J by 5 bases, and 11 bases separated the two germline ends. Germline V gives CDR1 DFQATT, CDR2 SNEGSKA (reference sequence). The CDR3 coding sequence is TGCAGTGCGGAAGAACAACACAATGAGCAGTTCTTC. Residues: CSAEEQHNEQFF.

This clonotype was counted at least ten times. The rearrangement joins TRBV7-2 to TRBJ1-2; no firm D call. The CDR3 runs to 15 residues. Per germline, CDR1 SGHTA and CDR2 FQGNSA. V lost 1 base, J lost 2 bases, and 11 bases lay in between. The CDR3 DNA is TGTGCCAGCAGCTTAGGGCCGGGAAGAAACTATGGCTACACCTTC. Translated: CASSLGPGRNYGYTF.

There are many counts of this clonotype. The chain links TRBV7-2 to TRBJ1-1; 9 bases match TRBD1. This CDR3 comprises 14 residues. J lost 0 bases, V lost 7 bases, and 3 bases had no gene match. The germline V gene encodes CDR1 SGHTA and CDR2 FQGNSA. The CDR3 coding sequence is TGTGCCAGCAAACAGGGGGCTCTGAACACTGAAGCTTTCTTT. It specifies CASKQGALNTEAFF.

V usage is TRBV5-1 and J usage is TRBJ2-3; 7 bases line up with TRBD1. CDR1 is SGHRS and CDR2 is YFSETQ in the germline V gene. V gave up 4 bases and J gave up 2 bases; unmatched junction bases: 4. CDR3 length equals 14 residues. CDR3 loop: CASSRDSYTDTQYF. CDR3 in DNA: TGCGCCAGCAGCAGGGACAGCTACACAGATACGCAGTATTTT.

Ten or more counts support this clonotype. The chain recombines TRBV28 with TRBJ2-1; tentatively, D is TRBD2 (6 bases). Trimming cost V 2 bases and J 5 bases, with 10 bases left between them. Germline assignment: CDR1 MDHEN and CDR2 SYDVKM. The CDR3 loop spans 14 amino acids. The chain's CDR3 is CASSLMGGNNEQFF. CDR3 nucleotide sequence: TGTGCCAGCAGTTTAATGGGGGGTAACAATGAGCAGTTCTTC.

This clonotype was counted at least ten times. The chain couples TRBV12-3 or TRBV12-4 to TRBJ1-6, with 7 bases identical to TRBD1. After removal of 7 bases from V and 7 bases from J, the junction contained 10 bases not matched to a gene. The CDR3 consists of 15 residues. CDR3 DNA: TGTGCCAGCACAGAAACAGGGGTAGGCAATTCACCCCTCCACTTT. It specifies CASTETGVGNSPLHF.

This clonotype has a count of ten or more. The chain links TRBV7-2 to TRBJ2-5; D is unclear. Germline-derived CDR1 and CDR2 are SGHTA and FQGNSA. This CDR3 spans 13 amino acids. V lost 6 bases and J 4 bases, leaving 12 bases between the germline ends. The chain's CDR3 is CASSFSRVETQYF. DNA for the CDR3: TGTGCCAGCAGTTTCTCCCGGGTAGAGACCCAGTACTTC.

At least ten counts were recorded for this clonotype. The chain joins TRBV25-1 to TRBJ1-2, with 11 bases lining up with TRBD1. Germline V gene data show CDR1 as MGHDK and CDR2 as SYGVNS. CDR3 size: 13 residues. V lost 10 bases to trimming and J lost 3 bases; unmatched junction nucleotides: 4. CDR3 residues: CATRTGGDYGYTF. CDR3 in DNA: TGTGCCACCAGGACAGGGGGCGACTATGGCTACACCTTC.

This clonotype was observed many times. V usage is TRBV7-8 and J usage is TRBJ1-1, with 10 bases that match TRBD1. The V gene end was trimmed by 5 bases and the J gene end by 0 bases; junction bases not matched to a gene: 6. Germline values: CDR1 SGHVS, CDR2 FQNEAQ. The CDR3 has 16 residues. The CDR3 DNA follows: TGTGCCAGCAGCCCTGACAGGGGGCTCATGAACACTGAAGCTTTCTTT. It translates to CASSPDRGLMNTEAFF. The full variable domain, its missing parts supplied by reference TRBV7-8 and TRBJ1-1, is GAGVSQSPRYKVAKRGQDVALRCDPISGHVSLFWYQQALGQGPEFLTYFQNEAQLDKSGLPSDRFFAERPEGSVSTLKIQRTQQEDSAVYLCASSPDRGLMNTEAFFGQGTRLTVV.

This clonotype was detected many times. This chain connects TRBV6-2 or TRBV6-3 to TRBJ2-2; no reliable D call. V gave up 8 bases and J gave up 2 bases, with 18 bases separating them. In germline, CDR1 is MNHEY, CDR2 SVGEGT. The CDR3 has 16 amino acids. CDR3 bases: TGTGCCAGCTCTACCGGGCCCCACGGTAACACCGGGGAGCTGTTTTTT. Its translation is CASSTGPHGNTGELFF.

At least ten counts were recorded for this clonotype. The V gene is TRBV4-2, the J gene TRBJ2-7; D remains ambiguous. Germline CDR1 is LGHNA and CDR2 is YNFKEQ. Trimming stripped 0 bases from V and 1 base from J, with 4 bases between. The CDR3 consists of 13 residues. The CDR3 DNA is TGTGCCAGCAGCCAAGATCGTTCCTACGAGCAGTACTTC. Encoded protein: CASSQDRSYEQYF.

This clonotype was seen ten or more times. V gene TRBV4-1 combines with J gene TRBJ1-1; no reliable D call. In germline, CDR1 is MGHRA, CDR2 YSYEKL. The CDR3 totals 16 residues. V gave up 1 base and J gave up 0 bases, with 12 bases separating them. The chain's CDR3 is CASSQGVRSMNTEAFF. CDR3 in DNA: TGCGCCAGCAGCCAAGGAGTCAGGTCCATGAACACTGAAGCTTTCTTT.

This clonotype was detected many times. In DNA, the CDR3 is TGTGCCAGCAGCTTAGACTCATTCTCCTACAATGAGCAGTTCTTC. Residues: CASSLDSFSYNEQFF. The chain is built from TRBV7-2 and TRBJ2-1, with unresolved D. The germline V gene encodes CDR1 SGHTA and CDR2 FQGNSA. Trimming removed 1 base at V and 0 bases at J, with 7 bases between. The CDR3 covers 15 residues.

At least ten counts were recorded for this clonotype. The chain uses TRBV6-5 and TRBJ2-7; D uncertain. This CDR3 is 15 amino acids long. Trimming left V 2 bases short and J 0 bases short, with 11 bases between. The germline V gene encodes CDR1 MNHEY and CDR2 SVGAGI. The CDR3 spells CASSYSGRYSYEQYF. DNA for the CDR3: TGTGCCAGCAGTTACAGTGGACGGTACTCCTACGAGCAGTACTTC.

This clonotype appeared many times. The chain is built from TRBV7-2 and TRBJ2-7; D is possibly TRBD1 or TRBD2 (5 bases each). Germline CDR1 reads SGHTA; CDR2 reads FQGNSA. The ends were cut back, 1 base at V and 0 bases at J, with 10 bases in the middle. This CDR3 is 15 amino acids long. The CDR3 loop reads CASSLDWGSSYEQYF. The CDR3 DNA reads as TGTGCCAGCAGCTTAGACTGGGGGAGCTCCTACGAGCAGTACTTC.